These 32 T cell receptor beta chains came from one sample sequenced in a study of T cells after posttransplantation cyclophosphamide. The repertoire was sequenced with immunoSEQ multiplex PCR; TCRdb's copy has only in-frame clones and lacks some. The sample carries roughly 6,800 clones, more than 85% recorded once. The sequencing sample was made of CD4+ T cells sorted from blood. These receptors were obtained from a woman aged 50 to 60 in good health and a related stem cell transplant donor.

The CDR3 DNA is TGTGCCAGCAGCCGAGTCATAGGACAGGGGGCTTCACCCCTCCACTTT. It specifies CASSRVIGQGASPLHF. The chain recombines TRBV7-6 with TRBJ1-6; 11 nucleotides agree with TRBD1. This CDR3 is built from 16 residues. J gave up 9 bases and V 5 bases, and 9 bases lay outside the gene matches. Germline V lookup: CDR1 SGHVS, CDR2 FNYEAQ.

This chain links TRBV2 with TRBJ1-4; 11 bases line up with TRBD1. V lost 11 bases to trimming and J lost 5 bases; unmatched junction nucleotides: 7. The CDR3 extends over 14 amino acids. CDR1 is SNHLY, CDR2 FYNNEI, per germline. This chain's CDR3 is CAGGQGASNEKLFF. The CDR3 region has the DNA TGTGCCGGCGGACAGGGGGCCTCAAATGAAAAACTGTTTTTT.

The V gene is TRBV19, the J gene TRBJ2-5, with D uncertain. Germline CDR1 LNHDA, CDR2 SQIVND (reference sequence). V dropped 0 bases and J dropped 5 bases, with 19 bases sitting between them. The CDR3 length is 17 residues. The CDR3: CASSIEGRQLPRETQYF. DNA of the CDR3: TGTGCCAGTAGTATAGAAGGTCGTCAGTTACCGAGGGAGACCCAGTACTTC. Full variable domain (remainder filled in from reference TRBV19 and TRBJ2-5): DGGITQSPKYLFRKEGQNVTLSCEQNLNHDAMYWYRQDPGQGLRLIYYSQIVNDFQKGDIAEGYSVSREKKESFPLTVTSAQKNPTAFYLCASSIEGRQLPRETQYFGPGTRLLVL.

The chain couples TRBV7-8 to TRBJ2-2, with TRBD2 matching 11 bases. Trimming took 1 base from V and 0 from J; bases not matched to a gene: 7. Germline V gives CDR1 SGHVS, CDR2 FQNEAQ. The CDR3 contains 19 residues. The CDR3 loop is CASSLVWASGGTNTGELFF. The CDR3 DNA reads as TGTGCCAGCAGCTTAGTGTGGGCTAGCGGGGGGACGAACACCGGGGAGCTGTTTTTT.

CDR3 DNA: TGCGCCAGCAGCTTGGCCGGAGGGGCCCTAAACGAGCAGTACTTC. This translates into CASSLAGGALNEQYF. The genes are TRBV5-1 and TRBJ2-7; TRBD2 is a possible D gene (6 bases). Trimming took off 0 bases at V and 5 bases at J, with 15 bases between the two ends. The CDR3 contains 15 residues. Germline loops: CDR1 SGHRS, CDR2 YFSETQ.

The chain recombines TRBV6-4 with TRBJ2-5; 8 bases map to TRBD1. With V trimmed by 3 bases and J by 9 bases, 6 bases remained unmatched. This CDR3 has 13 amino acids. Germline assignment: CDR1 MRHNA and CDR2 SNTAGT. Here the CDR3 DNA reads TGTGCCAGCAGTGAGAACAGGGGGACGGCCCAGTACTTC. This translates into CASSENRGTAQYF.

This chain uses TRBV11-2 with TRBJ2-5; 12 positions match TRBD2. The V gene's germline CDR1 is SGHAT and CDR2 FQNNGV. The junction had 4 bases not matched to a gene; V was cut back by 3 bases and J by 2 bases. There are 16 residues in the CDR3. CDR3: CASSFWTSGDQETQYF. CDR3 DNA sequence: TGTGCCAGCAGCTTTTGGACTAGCGGGGATCAAGAGACCCAGTACTTC.

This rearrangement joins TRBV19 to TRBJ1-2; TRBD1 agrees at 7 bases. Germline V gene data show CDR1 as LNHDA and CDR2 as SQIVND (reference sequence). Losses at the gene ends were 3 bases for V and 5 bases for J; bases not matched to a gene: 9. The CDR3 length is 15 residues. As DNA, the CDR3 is TGTGCCAGTAGTATTCCGGACAGGCTATTATATGGCTACACCTTC. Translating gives CASSIPDRLLYGYTF.

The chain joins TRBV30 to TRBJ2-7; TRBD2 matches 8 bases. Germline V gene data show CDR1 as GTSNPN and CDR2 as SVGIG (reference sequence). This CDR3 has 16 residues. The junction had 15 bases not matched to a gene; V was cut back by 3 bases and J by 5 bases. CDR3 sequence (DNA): TGTGCCTGGAGGGACCCCACAAGCGGGAGCTTCAACGAGCAGTACTTC. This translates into CAWRDPTSGSFNEQYF.

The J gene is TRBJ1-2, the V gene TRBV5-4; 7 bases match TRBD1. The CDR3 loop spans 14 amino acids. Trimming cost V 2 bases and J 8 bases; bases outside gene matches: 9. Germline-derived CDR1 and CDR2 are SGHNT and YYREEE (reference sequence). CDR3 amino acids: CASSFDRAWEGYTF. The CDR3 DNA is TGTGCCAGCAGCTTCGACAGGGCCTGGGAAGGCTACACCTTC.

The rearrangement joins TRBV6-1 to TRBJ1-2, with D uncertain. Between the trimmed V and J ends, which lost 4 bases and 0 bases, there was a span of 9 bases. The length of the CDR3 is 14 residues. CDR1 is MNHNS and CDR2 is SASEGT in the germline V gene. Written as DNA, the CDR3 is TGTGCCAGCAGTGGATTCACAGCTAACTATGGCTACACCTTC. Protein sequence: CASSGFTANYGYTF.

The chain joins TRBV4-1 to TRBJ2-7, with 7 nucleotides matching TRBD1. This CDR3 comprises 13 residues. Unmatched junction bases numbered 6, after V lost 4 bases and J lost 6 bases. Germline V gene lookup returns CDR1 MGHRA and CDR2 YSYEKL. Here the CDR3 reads CASSRDRAGEQYF. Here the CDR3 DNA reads TGCGCCAGCAGCCGAGACAGGGCCGGCGAGCAGTACTTC.

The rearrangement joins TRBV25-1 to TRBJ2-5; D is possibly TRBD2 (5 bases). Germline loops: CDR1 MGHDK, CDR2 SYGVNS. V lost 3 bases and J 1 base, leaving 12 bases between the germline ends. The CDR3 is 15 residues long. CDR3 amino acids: CASSDPGKGQETQYF. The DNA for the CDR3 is TGTGCCAGCAGTGATCCGGGAAAGGGCCAAGAGACCCAGTACTTC.

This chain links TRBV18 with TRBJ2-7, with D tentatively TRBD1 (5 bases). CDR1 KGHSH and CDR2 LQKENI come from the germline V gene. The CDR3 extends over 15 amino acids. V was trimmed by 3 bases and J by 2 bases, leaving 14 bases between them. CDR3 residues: CASSPPHAGPYEQYF. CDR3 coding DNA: TGTGCCAGCTCACCCCCACATGCAGGGCCCTACGAGCAGTACTTC.

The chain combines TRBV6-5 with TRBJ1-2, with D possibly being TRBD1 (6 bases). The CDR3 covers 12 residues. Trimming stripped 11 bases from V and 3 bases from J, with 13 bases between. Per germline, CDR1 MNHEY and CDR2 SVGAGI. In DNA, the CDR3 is TGTGCCTGCGGGGGGGGCGACTATGGCTACACCTTC. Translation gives CACGGGDYGYTF.

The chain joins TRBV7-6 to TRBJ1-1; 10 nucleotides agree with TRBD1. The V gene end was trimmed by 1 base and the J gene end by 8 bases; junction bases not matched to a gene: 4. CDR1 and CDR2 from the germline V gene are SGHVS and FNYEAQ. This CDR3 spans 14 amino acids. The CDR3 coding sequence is TGTGCCAGCAGCTTAGACGACAGGGGGCGGGAAGCTTTCTTT. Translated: CASSLDDRGREAFF.

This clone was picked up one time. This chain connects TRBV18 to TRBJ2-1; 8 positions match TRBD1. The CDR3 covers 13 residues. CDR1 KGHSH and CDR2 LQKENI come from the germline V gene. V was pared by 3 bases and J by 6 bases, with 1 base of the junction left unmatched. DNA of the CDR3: TGTGCCAGCTCACCTGGACAGGGCAATGAGCAGTTCTTC. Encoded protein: CASSPGQGNEQFF.

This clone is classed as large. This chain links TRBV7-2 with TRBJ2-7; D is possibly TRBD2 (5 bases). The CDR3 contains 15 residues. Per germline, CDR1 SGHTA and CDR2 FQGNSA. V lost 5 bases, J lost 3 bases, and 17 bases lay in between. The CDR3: CASSKYGGGDYEQYF. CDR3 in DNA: TGTGCCAGCAGCAAATACGGAGGTGGAGACTACGAGCAGTACTTC.

The CDR3 DNA reads TGTGCCAGTAGTATGGGGCGGGGTCCTTCCTACGAGCAGTACTTC. It specifies CASSMGRGPSYEQYF. The V gene is TRBV19, the J gene TRBJ2-7; tentative D call: TRBD2 (6 bases). Germline values: CDR1 LNHDA, CDR2 SQIVND (reference sequence). This CDR3 comprises 15 residues. Trimming removed 3 bases at V and 1 base at J, with 13 bases between.

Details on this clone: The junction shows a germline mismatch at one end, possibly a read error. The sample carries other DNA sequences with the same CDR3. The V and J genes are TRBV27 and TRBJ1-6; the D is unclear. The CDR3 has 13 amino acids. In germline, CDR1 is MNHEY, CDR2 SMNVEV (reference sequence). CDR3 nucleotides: TGTGCCGGCAGTTCTCCCTTAAATTCACCCCTCCACTTT. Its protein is CAGSSPLNSPLHF.

CDR3 loop: CASSFQQGSNYGYTF. CDR3 coding DNA: TGTGCCAGCAGCTTTCAACAGGGGTCCAACTATGGCTACACCTTC. The V gene is TRBV9, the J gene TRBJ1-2, with 7 bases that match TRBD1. This CDR3 region has 15 residues. Looked up from germline, CDR1 is SGDLS and CDR2 is YYNGEE. V was clipped by 4 bases and J by 2 bases; unmatched bases: 8. The variable domain in full, completed from reference TRBV9 and TRBJ1-2, reads DSGVTQTPKHLITATGQRVTLRCSPRSGDLSVYWYQQSLDQGLQFLIQYYNGEERAKGNILERFSAQQFPDLHSELNLSSLELGDSALYFCASSFQQGSNYGYTFGSGTRLTVV.

The DNA for the CDR3 is TGTGCAAGTCGCTTAGGGCCACCACCGTACGAGCAGTACTTC. Translating gives CASRLGPPPYEQYF. The chain joins TRBV12-2 to TRBJ2-7; TRBD1 is taken as the D call from the table, unchecked against the DNA. TRBV12-2 is assigned pseudogene status. This CDR3 contains 14 residues.

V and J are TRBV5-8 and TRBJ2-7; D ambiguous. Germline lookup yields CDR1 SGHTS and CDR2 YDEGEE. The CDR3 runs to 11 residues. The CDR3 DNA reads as TGTGGTGTTGGGCTTAGTAACGAGCAGTACTTC. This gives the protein CGVGLSNEQYF.

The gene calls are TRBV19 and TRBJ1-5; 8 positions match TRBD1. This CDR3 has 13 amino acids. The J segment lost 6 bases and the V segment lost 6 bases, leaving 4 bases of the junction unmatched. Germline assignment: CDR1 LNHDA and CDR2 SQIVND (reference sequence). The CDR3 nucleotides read TGTGCCAGTAGCACAGGGGGTACTCAGCCCCAGCATTTT. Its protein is CASSTGGTQPQHF.

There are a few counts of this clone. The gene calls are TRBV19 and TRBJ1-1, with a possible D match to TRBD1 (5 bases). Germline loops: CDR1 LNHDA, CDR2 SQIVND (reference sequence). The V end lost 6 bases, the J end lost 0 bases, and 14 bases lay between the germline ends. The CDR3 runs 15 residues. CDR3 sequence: CASSRQLSMNTEAFF. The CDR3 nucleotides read TGTGCCAGTAGCCGACAGCTCTCCATGAACACTGAAGCTTTCTTT.

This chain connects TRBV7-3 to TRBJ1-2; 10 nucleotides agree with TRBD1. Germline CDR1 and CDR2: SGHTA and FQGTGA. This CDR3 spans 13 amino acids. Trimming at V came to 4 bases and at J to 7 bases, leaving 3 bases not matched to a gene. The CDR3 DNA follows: TGTGCCAGCAGCTCGGGACAGGGGATTGGCTACACCTTC. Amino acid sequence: CASSSGQGIGYTF.

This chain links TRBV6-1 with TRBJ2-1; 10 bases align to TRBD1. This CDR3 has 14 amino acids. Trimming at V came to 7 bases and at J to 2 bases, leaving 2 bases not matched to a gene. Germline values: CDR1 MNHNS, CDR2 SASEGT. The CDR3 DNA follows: TGTGCCAGCATAGACAGGGGGCCCTACAATGAGCAGTTCTTC. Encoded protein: CASIDRGPYNEQFF.

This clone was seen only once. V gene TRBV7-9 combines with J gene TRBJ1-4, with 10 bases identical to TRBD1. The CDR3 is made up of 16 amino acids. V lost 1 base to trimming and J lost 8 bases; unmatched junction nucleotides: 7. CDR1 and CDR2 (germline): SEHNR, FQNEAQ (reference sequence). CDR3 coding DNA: TGTGCCAGCAGCTTAGGGGACAGGGGTCGTCAGGAAAAACTGTTTTTT. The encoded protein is CASSLGDRGRQEKLFF.

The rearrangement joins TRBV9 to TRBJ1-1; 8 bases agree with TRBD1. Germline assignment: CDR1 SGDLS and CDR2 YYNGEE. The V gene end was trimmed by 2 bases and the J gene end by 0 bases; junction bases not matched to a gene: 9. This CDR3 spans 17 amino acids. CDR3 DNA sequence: TGTGCCAGCAGCGTTAGGACAGGGCGGATTATGAACACTGAAGCTTTCTTT. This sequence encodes CASSVRTGRIMNTEAFF.

CDR3 sequence reads: CASSPLAGGESGELFF. DNA of the CDR3: TGCGCCAGCAGCCCCCTAGCGGGGGGTGAATCCGGGGAGCTGTTTTTT. The rearrangement joins TRBV5-1 to TRBJ2-2; 11 bases are a match to TRBD2. V was pared by 4 bases and J by 6 bases, with 8 bases of the junction left unmatched. The CDR3 totals 16 residues. Germline V gene lookup returns CDR1 SGHRS and CDR2 YFSETQ. The full variable domain, with the rest looked up from reference TRBV5-1 and TRBJ2-2, is KAGVTQTPRYLIKTRGQQVTLSCSPISGHRSVSWYQQTPGQGLQFLFEYFSETQRNKGNFPGRFSGRQFSNSRSEMNVSTLELGDSALYLCASSPLAGGESGELFFGEGSRLTVL.

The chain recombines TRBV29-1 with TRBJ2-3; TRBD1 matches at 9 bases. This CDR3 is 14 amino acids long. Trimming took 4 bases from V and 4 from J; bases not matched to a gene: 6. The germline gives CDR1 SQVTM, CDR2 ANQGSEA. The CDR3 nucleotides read TGCAGCGTTGCTGACAGGGGGAGGGCAGATACGCAGTATTTT. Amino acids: CSVADRGRADTQYF.

CDR3 amino acids: CASSLAAPDSEQYF. DNA for the CDR3: TGCGCCAGCAGCTTGGCTGCGCCCGATAGCGAGCAGTACTTC. This sequence joins TRBV5-1 and TRBJ2-5; no reliable D call. The J call is uncertain, as TRBJ2-7 better fits the DNA end. Germline lookup yields CDR1 SGHRS and CDR2 YFSETQ. The CDR3 has 14 residues.